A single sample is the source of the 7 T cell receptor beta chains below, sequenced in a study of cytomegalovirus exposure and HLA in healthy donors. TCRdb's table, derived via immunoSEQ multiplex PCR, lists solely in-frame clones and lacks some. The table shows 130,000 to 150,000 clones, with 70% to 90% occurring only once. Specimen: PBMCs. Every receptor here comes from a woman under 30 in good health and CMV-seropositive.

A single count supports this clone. As DNA, the CDR3 is TGCGCCAGCAGGGTGACTAGCGGGAGCTCCGGGGAGCTGTTTTTT. Its protein product is CASRVTSGSSGELFF. The chain couples TRBV5-1 to TRBJ2-2; 12 bases agree with TRBD2. The trim removed 5 bases at V and 6 bases at J, leaving 5 bases unmatched. The CDR3 has 15 residues. In germline, CDR1 is SGHRS, CDR2 YFSETQ. Drawing the rest from reference TRBV5-1 and TRBJ2-2, the complete variable domain is KAGVTQTPRYLIKTRGQQVTLSCSPISGHRSVSWYQQTPGQGLQFLFEYFSETQRNKGNFPGRFSGRQFSNSRSEMNVSTLELGDSALYLCASRVTSGSSGELFFGEGSRLTVL.

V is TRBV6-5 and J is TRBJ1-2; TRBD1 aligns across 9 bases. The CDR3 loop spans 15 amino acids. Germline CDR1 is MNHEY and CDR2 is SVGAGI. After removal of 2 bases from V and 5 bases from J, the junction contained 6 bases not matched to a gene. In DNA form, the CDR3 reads TGTGCCAGCAGTTACGTCGACAGGGGGAAGTATGGCTACACCTTC. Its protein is CASSYVDRGKYGYTF.

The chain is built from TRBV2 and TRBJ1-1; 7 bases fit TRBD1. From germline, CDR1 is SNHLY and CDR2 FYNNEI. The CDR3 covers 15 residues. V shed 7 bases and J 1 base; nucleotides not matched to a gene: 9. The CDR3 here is CASTPRTGENTEAFF. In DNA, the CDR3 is TGTGCCAGCACCCCACGGACAGGAGAGAACACTGAAGCTTTCTTT.

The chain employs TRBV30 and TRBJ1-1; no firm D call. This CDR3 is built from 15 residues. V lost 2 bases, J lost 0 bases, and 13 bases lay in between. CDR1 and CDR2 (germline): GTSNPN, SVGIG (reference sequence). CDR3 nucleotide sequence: TGTGCCTGGAGTTCGAGGGTTGTCATGAACACTGAAGCTTTCTTT. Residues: CAWSSRVVMNTEAFF.

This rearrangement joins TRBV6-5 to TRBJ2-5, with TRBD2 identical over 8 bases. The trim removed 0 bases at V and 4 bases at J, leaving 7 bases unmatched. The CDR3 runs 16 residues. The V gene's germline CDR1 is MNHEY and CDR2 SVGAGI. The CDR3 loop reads CASSYSYGRDLETQYF. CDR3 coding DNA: TGTGCCAGCAGTTACTCTTACGGGAGGGACCTAGAGACCCAGTACTTC.

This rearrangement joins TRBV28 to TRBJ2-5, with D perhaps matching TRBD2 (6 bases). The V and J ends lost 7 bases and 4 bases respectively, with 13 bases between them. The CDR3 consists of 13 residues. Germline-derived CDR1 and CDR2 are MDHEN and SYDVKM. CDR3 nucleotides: TGTGCCAGCATCCCGGGACTGGGAGAGACCCAGTACTTC. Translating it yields CASIPGLGETQYF. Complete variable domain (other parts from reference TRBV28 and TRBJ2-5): DVKVTQSSRYLVKRTGEKVFLECVQDMDHENMFWYRQDPGLGLRLIYFSYDVKMKEKGDIPEGYSVSREKKERFSLILESASTNQTSMYLCASIPGLGETQYFGPGTRLLVL.

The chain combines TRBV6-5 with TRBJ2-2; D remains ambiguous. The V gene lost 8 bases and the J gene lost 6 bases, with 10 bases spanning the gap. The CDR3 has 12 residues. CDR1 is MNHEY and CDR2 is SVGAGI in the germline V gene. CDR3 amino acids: CASSIGPGELFF. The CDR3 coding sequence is TGTGCCAGCTCCATCGGTCCCGGGGAGCTGTTTTTT.